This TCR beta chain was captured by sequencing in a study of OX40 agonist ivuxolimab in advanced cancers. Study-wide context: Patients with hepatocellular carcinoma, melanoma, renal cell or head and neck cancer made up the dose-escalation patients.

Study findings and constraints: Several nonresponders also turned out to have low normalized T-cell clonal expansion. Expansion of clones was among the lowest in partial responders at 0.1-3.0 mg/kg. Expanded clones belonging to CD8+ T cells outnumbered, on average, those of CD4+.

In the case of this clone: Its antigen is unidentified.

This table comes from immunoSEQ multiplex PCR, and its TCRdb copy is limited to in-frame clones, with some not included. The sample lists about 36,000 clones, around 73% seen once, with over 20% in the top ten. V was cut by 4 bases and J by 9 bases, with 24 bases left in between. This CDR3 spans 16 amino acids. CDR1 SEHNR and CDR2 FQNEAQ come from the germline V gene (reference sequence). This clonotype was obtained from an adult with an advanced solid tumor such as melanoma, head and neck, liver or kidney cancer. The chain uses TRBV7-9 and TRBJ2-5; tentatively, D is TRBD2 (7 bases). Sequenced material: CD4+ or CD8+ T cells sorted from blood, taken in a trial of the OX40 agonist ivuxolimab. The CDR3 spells CASSSEGGDPKRSQYF. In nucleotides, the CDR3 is TGTGCCAGCAGCTCAGAAGGGGGGGACCCCAAACGGTCCCAGTACTTC. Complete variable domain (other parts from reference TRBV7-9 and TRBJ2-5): DTGVSQNPRHKITKRGQNVTFRCDPISEHNRLYWYRQTLGQGPEFLTYFQNEAQLEKSRLLSDRFSAERPKGSFSTLEIQRTEQGDSAMYLCASSSEGGDPKRSQYFGPGTRLLVL.